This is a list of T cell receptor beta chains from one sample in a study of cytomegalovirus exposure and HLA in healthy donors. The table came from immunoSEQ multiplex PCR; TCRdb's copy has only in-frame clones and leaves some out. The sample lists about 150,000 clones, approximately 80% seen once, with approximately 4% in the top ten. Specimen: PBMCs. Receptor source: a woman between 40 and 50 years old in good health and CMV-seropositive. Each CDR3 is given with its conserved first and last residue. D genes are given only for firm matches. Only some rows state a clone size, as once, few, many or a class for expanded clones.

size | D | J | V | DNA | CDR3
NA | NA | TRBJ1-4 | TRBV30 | TGTGCCTGGAGTCTCGGGACTACTATGGAAAAACTGTTTTTT | CAWSLGTTMEKLFF
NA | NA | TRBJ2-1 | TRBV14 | TGTGCCAGCAGCCCCTGGGGAATCAGGGACAATGAGCAGTTCTTC | CASSPWGIRDNEQFF
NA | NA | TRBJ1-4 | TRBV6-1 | TGTGCCAGCAGTGGGCCTTTCGGGGGAGAAAAACTGTTTTTT | CASSGPFGGEKLFF
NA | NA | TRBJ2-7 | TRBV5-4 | TGTGCCAGCAGCTTGGCATTCGAGTACGAGCAGTACTTC | CASSLAFEYEQYF
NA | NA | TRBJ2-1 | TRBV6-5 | TGTGCCAGCAGTCTTTCTCGGGCGGGTGAGCAGTTCTTC | CASSLSRAGEQFF
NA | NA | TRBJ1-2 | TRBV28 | TGTGCCAGCATCCCTCCCGGTACCTCTAACTATGGCTACACCTTC | CASIPPGTSNYGYTF
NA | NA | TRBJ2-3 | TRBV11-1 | TGTGCCAGCAGCTTAGCACTCAAGGATACGCAGTATTTT | CASSLALKDTQYF
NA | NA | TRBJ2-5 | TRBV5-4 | TGTGCCAGCAGCCTAGGGAACGCGGGGGCGAAAGAGACCCAGTACTTC | CASSLGNAGAKETQYF
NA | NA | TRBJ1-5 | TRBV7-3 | TGTGCCAGCAGCTTAAACAGGGATCAGCCCCAGCATTTT | CASSLNRDQPQHF
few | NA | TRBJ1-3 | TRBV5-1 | TGCGCCAGCAGCTTGGGACAACTCTCTGGAAACACCATATATTTT | CASSLGQLSGNTIYF
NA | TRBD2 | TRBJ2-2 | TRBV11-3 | TGTGCCAGCAGCGCCCTGGGCGGGGGGGGAGCCGGGGAGCTGTTTTTT | CASSALGGGGAGELFF
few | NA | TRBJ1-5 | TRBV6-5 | TGTGCCAGCAGCAACAGGGGCAATCAGCCCCAGCATTTT | CASSNRGNQPQHF
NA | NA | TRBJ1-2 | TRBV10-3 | TGTGCCATCAGTGAGACCTCGGACTATGGCTACACCTTC | CAISETSDYGYTF
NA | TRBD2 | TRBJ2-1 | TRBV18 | TGTGCCAGCTCACCTACTAGCGGCTCCTACAATGAGCAGTTCTTC | CASSPTSGSYNEQFF
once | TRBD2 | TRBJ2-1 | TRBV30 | TGTGCCTGGGATCTAGCGGGACCCTACAATGAGCAGTTCTTC | CAWDLAGPYNEQFF
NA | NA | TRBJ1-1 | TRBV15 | TGTGCCACCAGCAGAGACGGGGTGATGAACACTGAAGCTTTCTTT | CATSRDGVMNTEAFF
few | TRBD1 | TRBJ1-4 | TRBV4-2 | TGTGCCAGCAGGGAACAGGGGGCTGAAAAACTGTTTTTT | CASREQGAEKLFF
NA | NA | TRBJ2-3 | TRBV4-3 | TGCGCCAGCAGCCAAGATTGGAGGGGCTCCACAGATACGCAGTATTTT | CASSQDWRGSTDTQYF
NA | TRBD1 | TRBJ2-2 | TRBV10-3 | TGTGCCATCAAGGACAGGGGGACCGGGGAGCTGTTTTTT | CAIKDRGTGELFF
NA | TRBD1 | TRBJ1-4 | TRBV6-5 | TGTGCCAGCAGCCACAGGGGGCCTAATGAAAAACTGTTTTTT | CASSHRGPNEKLFF
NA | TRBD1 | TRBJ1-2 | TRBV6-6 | TGTGCCAGCAGCAGAGACAGGGCTGGTGGCTACACCTTC | CASSRDRAGGYTF
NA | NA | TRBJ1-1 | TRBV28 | TGTGCCAGCACCTCCCTGGGGAGGGGGACTGAAGCTTTCTTT | CASTSLGRGTEAFF
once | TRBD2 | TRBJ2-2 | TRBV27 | TGTGCCAGCAGCCACCGAGGCCGACTAGCGGGAGCCGGGGAGCTGTTTTTT | CASSHRGRLAGAGELFF
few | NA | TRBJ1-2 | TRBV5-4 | TGTGCCAGCAGCATCGGGGGAGGTGGCTACACCTTC | CASSIGGGGYTF
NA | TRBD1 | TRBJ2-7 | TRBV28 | TGTGCCAGCAGAAACTCAAGACAGGGATGGGACGAGCAGTACTTC | CASRNSRQGWDEQYF
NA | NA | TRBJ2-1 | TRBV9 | TGTGCCAGCAGCGTAGCTCTGAGACTAGACGACTCCTACAATGAGCAGTTCTTC | CASSVALRLDDSYNEQFF
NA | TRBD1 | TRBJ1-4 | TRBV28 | TGTGCCAGCAGTTTTTGGGACAGTAATGAAAAACTGTTTTTT | CASSFWDSNEKLFF
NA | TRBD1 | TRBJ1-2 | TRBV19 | TGTGCCAGTAGTGCGGACAGGGGGCGAAACTATGGCTACACCTTC | CASSADRGRNYGYTF